This entry describes one T cell receptor (beta chain). The data belong to a study of blood T cell repertoires in COVID-19. The wider study: The origin of the acute and convalescent COVID-19 samples was the United States, Italy and Spain.

Germline V gene sequence: CDR1 SSHAT, CDR2 FNYEAQ (reference sequence). The CDR3 runs to 11 residues. The V end was cut by 5 bases, the J end by 11 bases, with 12 bases between. Profiled with immunoSEQ multiplex PCR; TCRdb holds only in-frame clones, not every one. This sample has about 130,000 clones; about 85% occur once, and the top ten carry about 4.3%. The material sequenced was peripheral blood. The V gene is TRBV7-7, the J gene TRBJ1-1; no definite D call. The receptor comes from a human donor in a cohort sampled during active COVID-19. Here the CDR3 DNA reads TGTGCCAGCAGCCCCCCTGAGGTCGCTTTCTTT. This encodes CASSPPEVAFF. The full variable domain, with the rest looked up from reference TRBV7-7 and TRBJ1-1, is GAGVSQSPRYKVTKRGQDVTLRCDPISSHATLYWYQQALGQGPEFLTYFNYEAQPDKSGLPSDRFSAERPEGSISTLTIQRTEQRDSAMYRCASSPPEVAFFGQGTRLTVV.